This T cell receptor beta chain appears in the sequencing data of a study of blood T cell repertoires in COVID-19. The CDR3 has 15 amino acids. Per the germline V gene, CDR1 is MNHEY and CDR2 is SVGAGI. Trimming removed 6 bases from V and 3 bases from J; junction bases left unmatched: 5. Per the original data handling: Nucleated cell number was recorded as an estimate derived from reference gene primer amplification. Clones were read by immunoSEQ multiplex PCR, and TCRdb kept only the in-frame ones, dropping some. The D gene and trimming were derived from the DNA, and the V and J assignments and clone size from that table. Seen here are around 250,000 clones, approximately 84% observed once, and the top ten hold less than 20%. Participant-given clinical history determined each cohort assignment. Recovered participants had two consecutive negative NP/OP PCR tests, healthcare professional clearance, or symptom resolution.

Sequencing was carried out using PBMCs or T cells enriched from blood (not recorded which). The chain recombines TRBV6-5 with TRBJ2-7, with 13 nucleotides matching TRBD2. The receptor's source is a man aged 18-30 years who had recovered from COVID-19. The chain's CDR3 is CASRPGTSGNYEQYF. The CDR3 nucleotides are TGTGCCAGCAGACCTGGGACTAGCGGGAACTACGAGCAGTACTTC.